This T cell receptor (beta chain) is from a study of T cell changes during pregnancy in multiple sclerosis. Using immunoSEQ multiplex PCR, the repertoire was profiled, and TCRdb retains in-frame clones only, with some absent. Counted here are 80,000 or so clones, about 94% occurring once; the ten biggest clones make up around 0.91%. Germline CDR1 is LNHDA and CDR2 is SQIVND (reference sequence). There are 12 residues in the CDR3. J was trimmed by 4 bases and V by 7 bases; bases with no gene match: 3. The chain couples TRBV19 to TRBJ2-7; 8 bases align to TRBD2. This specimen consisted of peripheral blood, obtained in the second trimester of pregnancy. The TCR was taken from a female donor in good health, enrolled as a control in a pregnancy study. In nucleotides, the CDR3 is TGTGCCAGTAAGGCGGGGGGTTACGAGCAGTACTTC. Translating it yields CASKAGGYEQYF.